The 28 T cell receptor beta chains reported below all come from one sample, sequenced in a study of PD-1 blockade in classical Hodgkin lymphoma. Sample time point: cycle 4 day 1 (C4D1), after 5 to 7 weeks of nivolumab. Relapses following autologous stem cell transplantation were seen in all patients, with brentuximab vedotin exposure varying. Profiling relied on immunoSEQ multiplex PCR, and the TCRdb table lists in-frame clones only, not all of them. The table records roughly 49,000 clones, almost 90% of them present only once. The source material was peripheral blood mononuclear cells (PBMCs), sampled before the fourth cycle of nivolumab. The source of these receptors is a human donor with classical Hodgkin lymphoma.

V gene TRBV19 combines with J gene TRBJ2-3; D ambiguous. V lost 3 bases to trimming and J lost 2 bases, with 9 bases between them. The CDR3 runs 14 residues. Per germline, CDR1 LNHDA and CDR2 SQIVND (reference sequence). CDR3 amino acids: CASSINVITDTQYF. The CDR3 DNA follows: TGTGCCAGTAGTATCAACGTTATCACAGATACGCAGTATTTT.

Written as DNA, the CDR3 is TGTGCCAGCAGCGTAGGAGGGGACACCGGGGAGCTGTTTTTT. This sequence encodes CASSVGGDTGELFF. The V and J genes are TRBV9 and TRBJ2-2, with D possibly being TRBD1 or TRBD2 (5 bases each). V was pared by 0 bases and J by 3 bases, with 6 bases between. The CDR3 has 14 residues. The germline CDR1 and CDR2 sequences are SGDLS and YYNGEE.

This chain connects TRBV11-3 to TRBJ2-1; a possible D gene is TRBD2 (5 bases). V was clipped by 4 bases and J by 0 bases, with 13 bases between them. CDR1 and CDR2 from the germline V gene are SGHNT and YENEEA. The CDR3 covers 16 residues. CDR3 loop: CASSSVTTNSYNEQFF. The DNA for the CDR3 is TGTGCCAGCAGCTCGGTGACTACAAACTCCTACAATGAGCAGTTCTTC.

A single count supports this clone. The chain has TRBV18 and TRBJ2-5, with 8 bases aligning to TRBD2. Germline CDR1 is KGHSH and CDR2 is LQKENI. CDR3 length: 15 amino acids. The V segment lost 0 bases and the J segment 4 bases; nucleotides outside the gene matches: 4. The CDR3 here is CASSPPGLARETQYF. DNA of the CDR3: TGTGCCAGCTCACCACCTGGACTAGCACGAGAGACCCAGTACTTC.

V is TRBV4-2 and J is TRBJ2-6; a weak D match, TRBD2 (5 bases). There are 16 residues in the CDR3. Per the germline V gene, CDR1 is LGHNA and CDR2 is YNFKEQ. V lost 0 bases and J lost 3, with 9 bases in between. The CDR3 region is CASSQEESGGANVLTF. DNA of the CDR3: TGTGCCAGCAGCCAAGAAGAGAGCGGTGGGGCCAACGTCCTGACTTTC.

The chain uses TRBV10-3 and TRBJ1-2; the D gene is possibly TRBD1 (5 bases). Germline values: CDR1 ENHRY, CDR2 SYGVKD. Trimming removed 8 bases at V and 1 base at J, with 20 bases between. The CDR3 length is 16 residues. As DNA, the CDR3 is TGTGCCATCCAATCAGTGTCGGGGCTTTTTAACTATGGCTACACCTTC. Translated, it gives CAIQSVSGLFNYGYTF.

This clone was observed a single time. V gene TRBV9 combines with J gene TRBJ2-3; 10 bases align to TRBD1. Germline-derived CDR1 and CDR2 are SGDLS and YYNGEE. The junction had 8 bases not matched to a gene; V was cut back by 2 bases and J by 2 bases. The CDR3 has 17 residues. The CDR3 DNA is TGTGCCAGCAGCGTCTCAATAGGACAGGGGGTCACAGATACGCAGTATTTT. Translated: CASSVSIGQGVTDTQYF. The full variable domain, in which reference TRBV9 and TRBJ2-3 provide the parts outside the CDR3, is DSGVTQTPKHLITATGQRVTLRCSPRSGDLSVYWYQQSLDQGLQFLIQYYNGEERAKGNILERFSAQQFPDLHSELNLSSLELGDSALYFCASSVSIGQGVTDTQYFGPGTRLTVL.

The gene calls are TRBV30 and TRBJ1-5; D ambiguous. Germline loops: CDR1 GTSNPN, CDR2 SVGIG (reference sequence). Trimming left V 0 bases short and J 5 bases short, with 11 bases between. This CDR3 has 14 amino acids. In DNA, the CDR3 is TGTGCCTGGAGTGTACGGGGAGCCGATCAGCCCCAGCATTTT. The encoded protein is CAWSVRGADQPQHF.

This clone has a handful of counts. The rearrangement joins TRBV27 to TRBJ2-1; the match to TRBD2 covers 10 bases. Trimming removed 6 bases from V and 4 bases from J; junction bases left unmatched: 6. CDR3 size: 15 residues. Germline V gene data show CDR1 as MNHEY and CDR2 as SMNVEV (reference sequence). CDR3 sequence reads: CASRLLAGRYNEQFF. The CDR3 DNA is TGTGCCAGCAGGTTACTAGCGGGACGATACAATGAGCAGTTCTTC.

The rearrangement links TRBV7-2 to TRBJ2-5; D is unresolved. The germline V gene has CDR1 SGHTA and CDR2 FQGNSA. V shed 5 bases and J shed 2 bases, with 9 bases lying between them. This CDR3 is built from 13 residues. CDR3 sequence reads: CASSARNQETQYF. The CDR3 DNA follows: TGTGCCAGCAGCGCACGGAATCAAGAGACCCAGTACTTC.

The chain uses TRBV10-3 and TRBJ2-5, with 8 nucleotides matching TRBD1. The J segment lost 4 bases and the V segment lost 2 bases, leaving 3 bases of the junction unmatched. The CDR3 is 14 residues long. The V gene's germline CDR1 is ENHRY and CDR2 SYGVKD. The CDR3 nucleotides are TGTGCCATCAGTGAGGACAGGGGCGGAGAGACCCAGTACTTC. As protein: CAISEDRGGETQYF.

The chain recombines TRBV6-6 with TRBJ2-7, with 7 bases aligning to TRBD1. The CDR3 covers 14 residues. Looked up from germline, CDR1 is MNHNY and CDR2 is SVGAGI (reference sequence). J gave up 2 bases and V 2 bases, and 3 bases lay outside the gene matches. The CDR3 bases are TGTGCCAGCAGTTACCGGGACAGTACCTACGAGCAGTACTTC. Translation gives CASSYRDSTYEQYF.

V and J are TRBV9 and TRBJ1-1; D gene uncertain. CDR3 length: 14 residues. Germline V gene sequence: CDR1 SGDLS, CDR2 YYNGEE. Trimming took 3 bases from V and 0 from J, leaving 9 bases between them. This chain's CDR3 is CASSAYFMNTEAFF. In nucleotides, the CDR3 is TGTGCCAGCAGCGCCTACTTTATGAACACTGAAGCTTTCTTT.

The rearrangement uses TRBV11-2 and TRBJ2-7, with 7 nucleotides matching TRBD2. Trimming took 3 bases from V and 5 from J; bases not matched to a gene: 10. Looked up from germline, CDR1 is SGHAT and CDR2 is FQNNGV. This CDR3 is 15 amino acids long. CDR3 in DNA: TGTGCCAGCAGCTTGTCCCGGCCGGGAGGCAACGAGCAGTACTTC. It specifies CASSLSRPGGNEQYF.

The V call is TRBV21-1, the J call TRBJ1-4. TRBV21-1 is listed as a pseudogene. This CDR3 is 21 amino acids long. The CDR3 loop reads CASSTLGEPRNAAPVGEKLFF. CDR3 sequence (DNA): TGTGCCAGCAGCACCCTCGGAGAACCTCGAAATGCAGCCCCCGTTGGAGAAAAACTGTTTTTT.

V usage is TRBV11-2 and J usage is TRBJ1-2; D unclear. The CDR3 runs 12 residues. The V end was cut by 1 base, the J end by 3 bases, with 3 bases between. Germline V gene lookup returns CDR1 SGHAT and CDR2 FQNNGV. This CDR3 is CASSLGDYGYTF. The CDR3 coding sequence is TGTGCCAGCAGCTTAGGGGACTATGGCTACACCTTC.

This clone was seen a single time. This chain links TRBV28 with TRBJ2-7, with 7 positions matching TRBD1. CDR1 is MDHEN, CDR2 SYDVKM, per germline. The ends lost 4 bases at V and 2 bases at J; junction bases unmatched: 8. The CDR3 has 15 residues. Here the CDR3 reads CASSSPGGGTYEQYF. The CDR3 DNA reads TGTGCCAGCAGTTCCCCAGGGGGTGGTACCTACGAGCAGTACTTC. The whole variable domain, filled in from reference TRBV28 and TRBJ2-7, reads DVKVTQSSRYLVKRTGEKVFLECVQDMDHENMFWYRQDPGLGLRLIYFSYDVKMKEKGDIPEGYSVSREKKERFSLILESASTNQTSMYLCASSSPGGGTYEQYFGPGTRLTVT.

The V gene is TRBV6-5, the J gene TRBJ1-4; D unclear. The CDR3 is made up of 11 amino acids. V was shortened by 6 bases and J by 7 bases, with 6 bases between the two germline ends. The germline V gene has CDR1 MNHEY and CDR2 SVGAGI. The CDR3 loop is CASRGIEKLFF. As DNA, the CDR3 is TGTGCCAGCAGGGGTATTGAAAAACTGTTTTTT.

This chain uses TRBV7-8 with TRBJ2-7; TRBD2 aligns across 7 bases. Germline loops: CDR1 SGHVS, CDR2 FQNEAQ. With V trimmed by 1 base and J by 3 bases, 9 bases remained unmatched. The CDR3 totals 16 residues. CDR3 amino acids: CASSLVSRDYLYEQYF. CDR3 bases: TGTGCCAGCAGCTTAGTTTCCCGGGACTACCTCTACGAGCAGTACTTC.

The chain employs TRBV9 and TRBJ2-1; 9 positions match TRBD2. Looked up from germline, CDR1 is SGDLS and CDR2 is YYNGEE. V was pared by 6 bases and J by 9 bases, with 16 bases of the junction left unmatched. The CDR3 consists of 16 residues. CDR3 region: CASTSALRGGKGEQFF. CDR3 coding DNA: TGTGCCAGCACCTCCGCGTTGCGGGGGGGGAAAGGTGAGCAGTTCTTC.

The chain employs TRBV6-1 and TRBJ2-1; TRBD2 aligns across 7 bases. Looked up from germline, CDR1 is MNHNS and CDR2 is SASEGT. The CDR3 is 12 residues long. V lost 2 bases to trimming and J lost 8 bases; unmatched junction nucleotides: 0. The CDR3 region has the DNA TGTGCCAGCAGTGAACGGGGGGATGAGCAGTTCTTC. This gives the protein CASSERGDEQFF.

In this sample, this clone turned up once. The chain is built from TRBV6-5 and TRBJ2-2; a weak D match, TRBD1 (5 bases). This CDR3 spans 14 amino acids. The ends were cut back, 6 bases at V and 1 base at J, with 9 bases in the middle. CDR1 is MNHEY, CDR2 SVGAGI, per germline. The CDR3 protein is CASRNRWNTGELFF. CDR3 DNA sequence: TGTGCCAGCAGAAACAGGTGGAACACCGGGGAGCTGTTTTTT.

In its sample, this clone was seen once. The V gene is TRBV28, the J gene TRBJ1-5, with no clear D. Trimming cost V 2 bases and J 6 bases, with 5 bases left between them. The CDR3 is 12 residues long. Germline values: CDR1 MDHEN, CDR2 SYDVKM. CDR3 DNA sequence: TGTGCCAGCAGTTTAGTTGGTCAGCCCCAGCATTTT. Encoded protein: CASSLVGQPQHF.

The chain carries TRBV27 and TRBJ1-3; D is unresolved. Germline CDR1 MNHEY, CDR2 SMNVEV (reference sequence). The CDR3 consists of 12 residues. Between the trimmed V and J ends, which lost 9 bases and 0 bases, there was a span of 6 bases. The CDR3 protein is CARGLSGNTIYF. As DNA, the CDR3 is TGTGCCAGAGGGCTCTCTGGAAACACCATATATTTT.

The gene calls are TRBV6-5 and TRBJ2-7; 7 positions match TRBD1. V gave up 1 base and J gave up 1 base; unmatched junction bases: 4. Germline CDR1 MNHEY, CDR2 SVGAGI. This CDR3 contains 15 residues. CDR3 bases: TGTGCCAGCAGTTACTTCAGGGGACAGTCCTACGAGCAGTACTTC. Translated, it gives CASSYFRGQSYEQYF.

This chain joins TRBV6-5 and TRBJ1-1, with D perhaps matching TRBD1 (5 bases). Trimming removed 6 bases from V and 0 bases from J, with 14 bases in between. The CDR3 loop spans 15 amino acids. Germline CDR1 reads MNHEY; CDR2 reads SVGAGI. This CDR3 reads CASRQVQVMNTEAFF. CDR3 sequence (DNA): TGTGCCAGCAGGCAAGTACAGGTGATGAACACTGAAGCTTTCTTT.

In nucleotides, the CDR3 is TGTGCCAGCAGCGTAGAGCCTCAACGCACAGATACGCAGTATTTT. It specifies CASSVEPQRTDTQYF. The rearrangement links TRBV9 to TRBJ2-3; D is undetermined. The length of the CDR3 is 15 residues. V lost 0 bases to trimming and J lost 1 base, with 9 bases between them. The germline gives CDR1 SGDLS, CDR2 YYNGEE.

The chain recombines TRBV5-1 with TRBJ2-7; D gene unclear. Germline CDR1 and CDR2: SGHRS and YFSETQ. The CDR3 totals 13 residues. Trimming shortened V by 1 base and J by 4 bases, and 9 bases separated the two germline ends. The CDR3 here is CASSLLNRYEQYF. Here the CDR3 DNA reads TGCGCCAGCAGCTTGCTAAACCGTTACGAGCAGTACTTC.